This T cell receptor (beta chain) was documented in a study of OX40 agonist ivuxolimab in advanced cancers. Produced via immunoSEQ multiplex PCR; TCRdb's table is partial and in-frame only. The sample contains tens of thousands of clones, 85% of which appear only once. Trimming at V came to 4 bases and at J to 11 bases, leaving 10 bases not matched to a gene. Looked up from germline, CDR1 is MNHEY and CDR2 is SVGAGI. This CDR3 spans 14 amino acids. The TCR was taken from an adult with an advanced solid tumor such as melanoma, head and neck, liver or kidney cancer. The V gene is TRBV6-5, the J gene TRBJ1-1; TRBD1 aligns across 10 bases. The sequences come from CD4+ or CD8+ T cells sorted from blood, collected in a trial of the OX40 agonist ivuxolimab. In DNA form, the CDR3 reads TGTGCCAGCAGTTTCAACAGACAGGGGGCGCTTGCTTTCTTT. Protein: CASSFNRQGALAFF.